In its sample, the clone carrying this TCR beta chain was seen a few times. Its antigen remains unknown. Libraries of TCR beta came from quantitative 5'-RACE with molecular barcodes. TCRdb analysed the 5' RACE reads with MiXCR anew, one entry per CDR3 protein. The top ten hold approximately 6.6% of the sample, which has a few hundred thousand distinct CDR3 sequences, around a tenth seen once. This sample was included in a study of CD8 T cells in ankylosing spondylitis. General study findings and limits: Ankylosing spondylitis blood appeared to carry a characteristic TCR beta motif of roughly eight highly homologous variants. The authors reported significant enrichment of disease-linked clones in matched ankylosing spondylitis synovial fluid. Before this, some motif variants had been reported in reactive arthritis synovial fluid and blood.

This CDR3 region has 13 residues. V was clipped by 9 bases and J by 14 bases; unmatched bases: 10. Germline V gene sequence: CDR1 SNHLY, CDR2 FYNNEI. The chain carries TRBV2 and TRBJ2-3; 14 bases fit TRBD2. The receptor was derived from a male donor with ankylosing spondylitis or in good health (not recorded which). The sequencing sample was made of blood, either unsorted or a sorted T cell fraction (not recorded which). The CDR3 DNA reads TGTGCCAGAAGACTAGCGGGAGGGCCTGAATCGTATTTT. As protein: CARRLAGGPESYF.